This TCR beta chain was recovered during a study of T cell changes during pregnancy in multiple sclerosis. TCRdb's table, derived via immunoSEQ multiplex PCR, lists solely in-frame clones and lacks some. The repertoire has tens of thousands of clones, over 90% of them found once; the top ten carry more than 0.85%. Germline V CDR1 and CDR2: PRHDT, FYEKMQ (reference sequence). The CDR3 spans 13 residues. Trimming pared 0 bases from V and 6 bases from J, leaving 5 bases between. The sequenced sample was peripheral blood, obtained after pregnancy. The receptor was isolated from a female donor with multiple sclerosis, enrolled in a pregnancy study. V is TRBV13 and J is TRBJ2-2; D might be TRBD1 (5 bases). The CDR3 here is CASSLGGAGELFF. CDR3 in DNA: TGTGCCAGCAGCTTAGGAGGGGCCGGGGAGCTGTTTTTT.